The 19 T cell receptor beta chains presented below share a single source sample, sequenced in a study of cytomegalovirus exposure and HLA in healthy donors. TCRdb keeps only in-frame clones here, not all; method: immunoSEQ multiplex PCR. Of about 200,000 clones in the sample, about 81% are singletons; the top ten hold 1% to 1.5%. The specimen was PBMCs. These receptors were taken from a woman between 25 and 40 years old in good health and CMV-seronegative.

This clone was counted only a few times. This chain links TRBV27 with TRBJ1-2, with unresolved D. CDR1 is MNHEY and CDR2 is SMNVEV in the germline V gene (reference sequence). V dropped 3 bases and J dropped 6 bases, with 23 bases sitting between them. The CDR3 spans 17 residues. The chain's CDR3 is CASSFGSGQQLRDGYTF. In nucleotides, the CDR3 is TGTGCCAGCAGTTTCGGCTCTGGGCAGCAACTCCGAGATGGCTACACCTTC.

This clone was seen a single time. For the CDR3, the DNA is TGTGCCAGCACCCCGCAGGGTCTCTACGAGCAGTACTTC. It encodes CASTPQGLYEQYF. This sequence joins TRBV5-6 and TRBJ2-7; TRBD1 is a possible D gene (5 bases). The CDR3 spans 13 residues. Per germline, CDR1 SGHDT and CDR2 YYEEEE. V gave up 6 bases and J gave up 3 bases, with 13 bases separating them.

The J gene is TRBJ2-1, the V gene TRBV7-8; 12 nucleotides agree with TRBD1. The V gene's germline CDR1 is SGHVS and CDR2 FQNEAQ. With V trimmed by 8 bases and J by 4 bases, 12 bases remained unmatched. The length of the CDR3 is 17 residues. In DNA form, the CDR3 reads TGTGCCAGCGGCCACGGGGGACAGGGGGCATCTTACAATGAGCAGTTCTTC. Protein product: CASGHGGQGASYNEQFF. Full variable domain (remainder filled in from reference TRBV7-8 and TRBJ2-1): GAGVSQSPRYKVAKRGQDVALRCDPISGHVSLFWYQQALGQGPEFLTYFQNEAQLDKSGLPSDRFFAERPEGSVSTLKIQRTQQEDSAVYLCASGHGGQGASYNEQFFGPGTRLTVL.

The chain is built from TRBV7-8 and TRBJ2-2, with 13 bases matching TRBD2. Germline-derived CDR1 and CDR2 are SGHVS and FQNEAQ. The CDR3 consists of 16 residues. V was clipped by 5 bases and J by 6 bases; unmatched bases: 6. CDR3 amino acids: CASSVTSGGVPGELFF. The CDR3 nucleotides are TGTGCCAGCAGCGTTACTAGCGGGGGGGTACCCGGGGAGCTGTTTTTT. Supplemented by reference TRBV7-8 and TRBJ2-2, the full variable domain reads GAGVSQSPRYKVAKRGQDVALRCDPISGHVSLFWYQQALGQGPEFLTYFQNEAQLDKSGLPSDRFFAERPEGSVSTLKIQRTQQEDSAVYLCASSVTSGGVPGELFFGEGSRLTVL.

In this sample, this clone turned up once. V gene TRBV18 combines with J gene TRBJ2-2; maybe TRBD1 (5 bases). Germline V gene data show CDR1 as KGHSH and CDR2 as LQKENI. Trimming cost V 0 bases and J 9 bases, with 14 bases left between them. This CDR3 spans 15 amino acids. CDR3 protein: CASSPPQNQGRELFF. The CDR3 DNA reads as TGTGCCAGCTCACCACCGCAGAATCAGGGCCGGGAGCTGTTTTTT.

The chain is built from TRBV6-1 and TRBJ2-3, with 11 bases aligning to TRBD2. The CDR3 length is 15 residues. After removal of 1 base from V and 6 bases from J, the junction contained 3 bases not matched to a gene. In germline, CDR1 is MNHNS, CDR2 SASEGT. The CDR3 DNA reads TGTGCCAGCAGTGAAGTTAGCGGGGGGGCGGATACGCAGTATTTT. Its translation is CASSEVSGGADTQYF.

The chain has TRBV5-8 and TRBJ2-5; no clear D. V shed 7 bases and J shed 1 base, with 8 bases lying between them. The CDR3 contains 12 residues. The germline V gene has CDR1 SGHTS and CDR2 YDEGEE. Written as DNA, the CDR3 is TGTGCCAGCTGCAGGTCCCAAGAGACCCAGTACTTC. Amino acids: CASCRSQETQYF.

As DNA, the CDR3 is TGTGCCAGCAGCTATTTGACCGGGACTAGCGACTCCTACGAGCAGTACTTC. It codes for CASSYLTGTSDSYEQYF. V usage is TRBV4-2 and J usage is TRBJ2-7; 10 bases map to TRBD2. This CDR3 has 17 amino acids. Germline CDR1 LGHNA, CDR2 YNFKEQ. Trimming at V came to 5 bases and at J to 0 bases, leaving 10 bases not matched to a gene.

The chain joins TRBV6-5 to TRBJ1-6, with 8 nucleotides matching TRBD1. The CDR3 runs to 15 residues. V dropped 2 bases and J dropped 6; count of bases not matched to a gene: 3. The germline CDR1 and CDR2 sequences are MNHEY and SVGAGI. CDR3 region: CASSYRDRGNSPLHF. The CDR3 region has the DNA TGTGCCAGCAGTTACAGAGACAGGGGTAATTCACCCCTCCACTTT.

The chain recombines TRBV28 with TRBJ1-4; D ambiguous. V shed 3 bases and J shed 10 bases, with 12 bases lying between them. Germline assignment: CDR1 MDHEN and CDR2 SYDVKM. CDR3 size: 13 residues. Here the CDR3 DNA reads TGTGCCAGCAGTTTTGCGGGTTTGGGAAAACTGTTTTTT. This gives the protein CASSFAGLGKLFF.

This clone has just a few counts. The CDR3 DNA sequence: TGTGCCAGCAGGAGCAGGGGCAACTATGGCTACACCTTC. Amino acid sequence: CASRSRGNYGYTF. The V and J genes are TRBV28 and TRBJ1-2; tentative D call: TRBD1 (6 bases). This CDR3 region has 13 residues. Germline CDR1 is MDHEN and CDR2 is SYDVKM. V gave up 6 bases and J gave up 2 bases, with 10 bases separating them.

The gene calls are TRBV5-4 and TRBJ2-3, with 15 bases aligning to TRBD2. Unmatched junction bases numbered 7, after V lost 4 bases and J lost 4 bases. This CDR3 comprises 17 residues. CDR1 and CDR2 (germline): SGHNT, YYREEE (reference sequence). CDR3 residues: CASSPGLAGGLADTQYF. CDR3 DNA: TGTGCCAGCAGCCCTGGACTAGCGGGGGGGCTAGCAGATACGCAGTATTTT.

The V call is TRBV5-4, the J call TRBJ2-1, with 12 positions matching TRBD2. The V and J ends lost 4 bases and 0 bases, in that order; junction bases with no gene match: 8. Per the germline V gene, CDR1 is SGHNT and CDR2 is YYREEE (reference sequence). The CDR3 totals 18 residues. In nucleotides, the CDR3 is TGTGCCAGCAGCCGAGGGACTAGCGGGCGATTCTCCTACAATGAGCAGTTCTTC. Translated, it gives CASSRGTSGRFSYNEQFF.

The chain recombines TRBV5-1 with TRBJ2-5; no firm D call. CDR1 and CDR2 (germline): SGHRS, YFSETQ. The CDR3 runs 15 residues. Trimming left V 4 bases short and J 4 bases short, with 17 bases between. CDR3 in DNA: TGCGCCAGCAGCGGGTCGACTTCTTTGAGAGAGACCCAGTACTTC. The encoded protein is CASSGSTSLRETQYF.

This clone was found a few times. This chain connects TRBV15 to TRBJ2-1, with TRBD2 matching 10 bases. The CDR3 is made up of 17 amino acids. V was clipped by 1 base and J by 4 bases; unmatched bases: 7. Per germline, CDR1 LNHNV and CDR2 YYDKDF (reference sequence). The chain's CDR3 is CATSRGSGGAYYNEQFF. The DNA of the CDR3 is TGTGCCACCAGCAGAGGGAGCGGGGGGGCGTATTACAATGAGCAGTTCTTC.

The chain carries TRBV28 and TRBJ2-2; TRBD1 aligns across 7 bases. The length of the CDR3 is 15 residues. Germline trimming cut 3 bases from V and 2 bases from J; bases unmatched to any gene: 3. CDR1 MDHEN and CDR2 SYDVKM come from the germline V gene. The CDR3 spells CASSLSGGNTGELFF. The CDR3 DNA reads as TGTGCCAGCAGTTTGTCAGGGGGAAACACCGGGGAGCTGTTTTTT.

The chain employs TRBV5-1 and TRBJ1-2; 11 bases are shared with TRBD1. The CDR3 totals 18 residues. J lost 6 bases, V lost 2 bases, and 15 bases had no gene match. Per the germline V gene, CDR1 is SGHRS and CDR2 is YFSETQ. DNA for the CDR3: TGCGCCAGCAGCTTACTCAGGACAGGGGGCGCGGGAGTGGATGGCTACACCTTC. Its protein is CASSLLRTGGAGVDGYTF.

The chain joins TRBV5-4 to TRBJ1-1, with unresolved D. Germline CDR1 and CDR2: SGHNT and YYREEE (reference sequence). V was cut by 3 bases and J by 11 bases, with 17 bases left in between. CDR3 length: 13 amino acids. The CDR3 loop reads CASSYTIPRFAFF. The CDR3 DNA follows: TGTGCCAGCAGCTACACCATTCCCAGGTTCGCTTTCTTT.

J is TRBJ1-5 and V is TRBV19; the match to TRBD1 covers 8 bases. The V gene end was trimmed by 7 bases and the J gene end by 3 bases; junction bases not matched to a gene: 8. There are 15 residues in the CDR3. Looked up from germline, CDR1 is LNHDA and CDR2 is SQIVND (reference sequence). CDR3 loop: CASTMTGEPNQPQHF. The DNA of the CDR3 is TGTGCCAGTACCATGACAGGGGAGCCCAATCAGCCCCAGCATTTT.